This T cell receptor beta chain was identified during a study of CD8 T cells in ankylosing spondylitis. This clonotype has ten or more counts. In germline, CDR1 is GTSNPN, CDR2 SVGIG (reference sequence). There are 16 residues in the CDR3. Deletions cut 3 bases from V and 1 base from J, with 16 bases between. TCRdb redid the calling of the 5' RACE reads with MiXCR, one entry per CDR3 protein. The sample includes fewer than 250,000 distinct CDR3 sequences, about 10% of them seen just once. The chain uses TRBV30 and TRBJ2-1; perhaps TRBD2 as D (5 bases). The source of this sequence is a male donor with ankylosing spondylitis or in good health (not recorded which). The specimen was blood, either unsorted or a sorted T cell fraction (not recorded which). In DNA, the CDR3 is TGTGCCTGGAGAGGGCCTCGGGGTAGGTCCTACAATGAGCAGTTCTTC. This gives the protein CAWRGPRGRSYNEQFF.